The rows below give T cell receptor beta chains drawn from one sample of a study of T-cell memory formation after mild COVID-19. TCRdb recomputed calls from the 5' RACE reads with MiXCR, one row per CDR3 protein. Of some 250,000 distinct CDR3 sequences listed, approximately 19% were seen once; the top ten hold 23%. The sample consisted of PBMCs or a T cell subset sorted from them (not recorded which). These receptors originate from a man between 18 and 35 years old who had mild COVID-19 (a few samples of this study predate the infection). Cell type and time point are not known. Each CDR3 is given with its conserved first and last residue. A D gene is named only where the DNA matches it firmly. Size is omitted from some rows. Given values are once, few, many or a class for expanded clones.

J	V	length	D	size	DNA	CDR3
TRBJ1-1	TRBV5-1	15	TRBD1	few	TGCGCCAGCAGTTCTCAGGGGGCTGGCGACACTGAAGCTTTCTTT	CASSSQGAGDTEAFF
TRBJ2-6	TRBV19	16	-	many	TGTGCCAGTAGCGCACAGGTTCTGGGAGGGGCCAACGTCCTGACTTTC	CASSAQVLGGANVLTF
TRBJ1-3	TRBV18	17	-	-	TGTGCCAGCTCACCCGCGGGTGACAGGCACGGCGGAAACACCATATATTTT	CASSPAGDRHGGNTIYF
TRBJ1-5	TRBV10-3	15	-	-	TGTGCCATCAGCCGCACCCAGGGGAGCAATCAGCCCCAGCATTTT	CAISRTQGSNQPQHF
TRBJ2-5	TRBV7-9	15	TRBD1	few	TGTGCCAGCAGCGGCGGACAGGGGGCTAGGGAGACCCAGTACTTC	CASSGGQGARETQYF
TRBJ2-3	TRBV4-3	19	-	-	TGCGCCAGCAGCCAAGATGGCGGTATGTGGCAGGGGAGGGCAGATACGCAGTATTTT	CASSQDGGMWQGRADTQYF
TRBJ1-1	TRBV5-1	13	-	few	TGCGCCAGCAGCTTGGACGGGGACACTGAAGCTTTCTTT	CASSLDGDTEAFF
TRBJ1-5	TRBV2	13	-	-	TGTGCCATCCGAGCAGGGCCGGGTCAGCCCCAGCATTTT	CAIRAGPGQPQHF
TRBJ2-6	TRBV27	15	-	-	TGTGCCAGCAGTATAGGGGTTACGGGGGCCAACGTCCTGACTTTC	CASSIGVTGANVLTF
TRBJ2-3	TRBV4-2	19	TRBD2	few	TGTGCCAGCAGCCTAGGGATGGGGGGAAAAGCGGGGGGCACAGATACGCAGTATTTT	CASSLGMGGKAGGTDTQYF
TRBJ1-1	TRBV20-1	14	TRBD1	few	TGCAGTGCTACCCTCACCAGGGGGAAAGCTGAAGCTTTCTTT	CSATLTRGKAEAFF
TRBJ1-2	TRBV20-1	11	TRBD1	-	TGCGTCCTTTGGGAGGGGGCTAGCTACACCTTC	CVLWEGASYTF
TRBJ2-3	TRBV10-3	15	TRBD2	-	TGTGCCACAACGACTAGCGGGGGGGCCACAGATACGCAGTATTTT	CATTTSGGATDTQYF
TRBJ2-3	TRBV28	11	-	-	TGTGCCAGCAGTTGGGAAGTTACGCAGTATTTT	CASSWEVTQYF
TRBJ2-3	TRBV2	12	-	-	TGTGCCAGCAGTGGACCGTCAGATACGCAGTATTTT	CASSGPSDTQYF
TRBJ2-3	TRBV20-1	16	-	-	TGCAGTGCTGCCCCTATGGGTGGCGGGAACACAGATACGCAGTATTTT	CSAAPMGGGNTDTQYF
TRBJ1-4	TRBV12-3/TRBV12-4	16	TRBD1	-	TGTGCCAGCACGGCCCGGCAGGGGGCAACTAATGAAAAACTGTTTTTT	CASTARQGATNEKLFF
TRBJ2-3	TRBV29-1	17	TRBD2	few	TGCAGCGTTGAAGCTTGGACTAGCGGGGGGGCAACAGATACGCAGTATTTT	CSVEAWTSGGATDTQYF
TRBJ2-7	TRBV4-3	15	TRBD1	few	TGCGCCAGCAGCCATGGTAGGACAGGGGAATACGAGCAGTACTTC	CASSHGRTGEYEQYF
TRBJ1-2	TRBV6-5	15	TRBD1	few	TGTGCCAGCAGATTAACTTCAGGGGGCCGGAATGGCTACACCTTC	CASRLTSGGRNGYTF
TRBJ2-5	TRBV4-3	15	-	-	TGCGCCAGCAGCCAAGAACTAGGATTCCCAGGGACCCAGTGCTTC	CASSQELGFPGTQCF
TRBJ1-5	TRBV18	14	-	-	TGTGCCAGCTCACCGGGCAGGCAAAATCAGCCCCAGCATTTT	CASSPGRQNQPQHF
TRBJ2-4	TRBV29-1	14	-	few	TGCAGCGTAAGCAGGGTCTTAGCCAAAAACATTCAGTACTTC	CSVSRVLAKNIQYF
TRBJ2-7	TRBV6-1	13	-	few	TGTGCCAGCAGTGAAGACAGGGTCTACGAGCAGTACTTC	CASSEDRVYEQYF
TRBJ1-1	TRBV6-6	12	-	-	TGTGCCAGCAGTCGGGTGGGCACTGAAGCTTTCTTT	CASSRVGTEAFF
TRBJ2-1	TRBV6-6	16	TRBD2	few	TGTGCCAGCAGTTACCCGGGGACTAGCGGGTACAATGAGCAGTTCTTC	CASSYPGTSGYNEQFF
TRBJ2-3	TRBV7-2	17	TRBD2	many	TGTGCCAGCAGCTTAACTCGGGGCGGGGGGCAGACAGATACGCAGTATTTT	CASSLTRGGGQTDTQYF
TRBJ2-5	TRBV4-2	16	TRBD2	-	TGTGCCAGCAGCCAAGATCTAGCGGGAGTCCAAGAGACCCAGTACTTC	CASSQDLAGVQETQYF
TRBJ2-4	TRBV20-1	12	-	-	TGCAGTGCTAGAGATACGGGAAACATTCAGTACTTC	CSARDTGNIQYF
TRBJ2-3	TRBV3-1	15	-	few	TGTGCCAGCAGCCAAGATCGCCGGGGGAGAGATACGCAGTATTTT	CASSQDRRGRDTQYF
TRBJ2-2	TRBV3-1	15	TRBD2	-	TGTGCCAGCAGCCAAGCTAGCGGGAGGGCCGGGGAGCTGTTTTTT	CASSQASGRAGELFF
TRBJ2-7	TRBV5-1	15	-	few	TGCGCCAGCAGCCGGCCGGGGGCAGAGAGCTACGAGCAGTACTTC	CASSRPGAESYEQYF
TRBJ2-5	TRBV5-1	13	TRBD1	many	TGCGCCAGCAGCTTTACAGGGGTGGAGACCCAGTACTTC	CASSFTGVETQYF
TRBJ2-1	TRBV4-1	16	-	few	TGCGCCAGCCGGACGGGCCGAACCATGGGACACAATGAGCAGTTCTTC	CASRTGRTMGHNEQFF
TRBJ1-1	TRBV10-3	14	TRBD1	once	TGTGCCATCAGTGAGGGGACAGGCAGGGGACGGGCTTTCTTT	CAISEGTGRGRAFF
TRBJ1-2	TRBV12-3/TRBV12-4	11	-	-	TGTGCCAGCGGACAAAACTATGGCTACACCTTC	CASGQNYGYTF
TRBJ1-1	TRBV4-3	17	TRBD1	few	TGCGCCAGCAGCCAAGTTCCGGGACAGGGAACGGGGACTGAAGCTTTCTTT	CASSQVPGQGTGTEAFF
TRBJ2-5	TRBV4-2	16	TRBD2	-	TGTGCCAGCAGCCAAGAGCACGGGGGGGCCGGGGAGACCCAGTACTTC	CASSQEHGGAGETQYF
TRBJ1-1	TRBV23-1	16	-	-	TGCGCCAGCAGTCAATCGGGGTGGGAGGGGAACACTGAAGCTTTCTTT	CASSQSGWEGNTEAFF
TRBJ2-6	TRBV7-9	16	TRBD1	-	TGTGCCAGCAGCCCTACAGGGGGTAATGGGGCCAACGTCCTGACTTTC	CASSPTGGNGANVLTF
TRBJ2-5	TRBV12-3/TRBV12-4	14	TRBD1	-	TGTGCCAGCAGTTTAAGGACAGGCCAAGAGACCCAGTACTTC	CASSLRTGQETQYF
TRBJ1-2	TRBV2	14	TRBD1	-	TGTGCCAGCACCCCATTAGGGACAGGGGAAGGCTACACCTTC	CASTPLGTGEGYTF
TRBJ2-1	TRBV6-2/TRBV6-3	14	-	few	TGTGCCAGCAGTTATTTGCAGGGTCGCAATGAGCAGTTCTTC	CASSYLQGRNEQFF
TRBJ1-1	TRBV21-1	11	-	-	TGTGCCAGCAGCAAAGGAGGTGAAGCTTTCTTT	CASSKGGEAFF
TRBJ2-5	TRBV9	13	-	-	TGTGCCAGCAGCGTAGGACAGGAGGGGACCCAGTACTTC	CASSVGQEGTQYF
TRBJ2-1	TRBV3-1	16	-	-	TGTGCCAGCAGCCAATCCCAAAGGGGCGCGAATGATGAGCAGTTCTTC	CASSQSQRGANDEQFF
TRBJ1-1	TRBV18	14	-	-	TGTGCCAGCTCAGAAAGACGGACCAACACTGAAGCTTTCTTT	CASSERRTNTEAFF
TRBJ1-2	TRBV24-1	13	-	-	TGTGCCACCAGTGAACAGAACTACTATGGCTACACCTTC	CATSEQNYYGYTF
TRBJ1-2	TRBV6-5	16	-	few	TGTGCCAGCAGTTACTCGACAGCGGCGTGTAGCTATGGCTACACCTTC	CASSYSTAACSYGYTF
TRBJ2-3	TRBV12-3/TRBV12-4	17	TRBD2	many	TGTGCCAGCACCACCCTAGGAGTAGCGGGGGGTGCCGATACGCAGTATTTT	CASTTLGVAGGADTQYF